This is a list of T cell receptor beta chains from one sample in a study of STAT5B mutations in CD4+ large granular lymphocyte leukemia. Produced via immunoSEQ multiplex PCR; TCRdb's table is partial and in-frame only. The table records roughly 36,000 clones, 69% of them present only once. Sequenced material: CD4+ T cells from blood buffy coats. These receptors were obtained from a human donor in good health. CDR3s include the opening cysteine and the closing phenylalanine or tryptophan. A D gene is named only where the DNA matches it firmly. Size is stated for part of the rows, as once, few or many counts, or as a class when the clone is expanded.

>TRBJ1-6|TRBV9|NA|few
CASSVGIGGGGSPLHF
TGTGCCAGCAGCGTAGGAATAGGGGGGGGTGGTTCACCCCTCCACTTT
>TRBJ1-2|TRBV7-2|TRBD1|once
CASSLNVGQGTRDYGYTF
TGTGCCAGCAGCTTAAATGTGGGACAGGGGACCAGAGACTATGGCTACACCTTC
>TRBJ1-6|TRBV5-8|NA|NA
CASSLGHNKRAPLHF
TGTGCCAGCAGCTTGGGCCATAATAAGAGAGCACCCCTCCACTTT
>TRBJ2-7|TRBV5-4|NA|few
CASSAPPTVYEQYF
TGTGCCAGCAGCGCCCCTCCGACAGTCTACGAGCAGTACTTC
>TRBJ1-5|TRBV29-1|NA|NA
CSVAEVGNYQPQHF
TGCAGCGTTGCCGAAGTGGGGAATTATCAGCCCCAGCATTTT
>TRBJ2-7|TRBV29-1|TRBD2|NA
CSVVEGRVYEQYF
TGCAGCGTTGTAGAGGGGAGGGTCTACGAGCAGTACTTC
>TRBJ1-5|TRBV5-6|TRBD1|NA
CASSFYSGRGQGNQPQHF
TGTGCCAGCAGCTTTTATTCGGGTCGAGGACAGGGGAATCAGCCCCAGCATTTT
>TRBJ2-5|TRBV2|TRBD2|NA
CASSNRGLVGETQYF
TGTGCCAGCTCTAATCGGGGACTAGTCGGGGAGACCCAGTACTTC
>TRBJ2-5|TRBV7-9|TRBD2|NA
CASPVGEGETQYF
TGTGCCAGCCCTGTAGGGGAGGGAGAGACCCAGTACTTC
>TRBJ2-7|TRBV28|TRBD2|NA
CASRASGGPQQYF
TGTGCCAGCAGAGCTAGCGGGGGGCCCCAGCAGTACTTC
>TRBJ1-1|TRBV29-1|NA|NA
CSVEGGGPGTEAFF
TGCAGCGTTGAGGGCGGAGGGCCAGGGACTGAAGCTTTCTTT
>TRBJ1-4|TRBV20-1|NA|NA
CSAMVGEKLFF
TGCAGTGCTATGGTGGGTGAAAAACTGTTTTTT
>TRBJ1-6|TRBV5-6|NA|few
CASSVTVRVNSPLHF
TGTGCCAGCAGCGTGACCGTGAGGGTTAATTCACCCCTCCACTTT
>TRBJ2-3|TRBV18|TRBD2|NA
CASSVGGTLADTQYF
TGTGCCAGCTCAGTGGGGGGGACCCTCGCAGATACGCAGTATTTT
>TRBJ1-6|TRBV9|NA|NA
CASSATQTESPLHF
TGTGCCAGCAGCGCGACCCAAACGGAGTCACCCCTCCACTTT
>TRBJ2-7|TRBV5-1|TRBD1|few
CASSPTGVGYEQYF
TGCGCCAGCAGCCCGACAGGGGTAGGCTACGAGCAGTACTTC
>TRBJ2-7|TRBV5-1|TRBD2|once
CASSLLAGAYEQYF
TGCGCCAGCAGCTTGCTAGCGGGGGCTTACGAGCAGTACTTC
>TRBJ2-7|TRBV19|TRBD1|NA
CASSPGQGSDEQYF
TGTGCCAGTAGTCCGGGACAGGGAAGCGACGAGCAGTACTTC
>TRBJ1-5|TRBV27|TRBD1|NA
CASSPGTGLQPQHF
TGTGCCAGCAGTCCCGGGACAGGGCTACAGCCCCAGCATTTT
>TRBJ2-7|TRBV4-3|NA|NA
CASSQDRQVSYEQYF
TGCGCCAGCAGCCAAGATCGGCAGGTGTCCTACGAGCAGTACTTC
>TRBJ2-2|TRBV9|NA|NA
CASSPRLAGELFF
TGTGCCAGCAGCCCCCGCTTGGCCGGGGAGCTGTTTTTT
>TRBJ2-1|TRBV7-9|NA|NA
CASSFGGLYNEQFF
TGTGCCAGCAGCTTCGGAGGGCTTTACAATGAGCAGTTCTTC
>TRBJ1-1|TRBV6-6|NA|few
CASRQVGAEAFF
TGTGCCAGCAGACAGGTCGGCGCTGAAGCTTTCTTT
>TRBJ1-6|TRBV4-2|NA|once
CASSQAQTLNSPLHF
TGTGCCAGCAGCCAAGCCCAAACCTTGAATTCACCCCTCCACTTT
>TRBJ1-2|TRBV5-4|NA|NA
CASSLDPSGWANYGYTF
TGTGCCAGCAGCTTGGACCCGTCAGGGTGGGCTAACTATGGCTACACCTTC
>TRBJ1-1|TRBV5-1|TRBD1|NA
CASSLASDRGTEAFF
TGCGCCAGCAGCTTGGCCTCTGACAGGGGGACTGAAGCTTTCTTT
>TRBJ1-1|TRBV6-5|NA|NA
CASRARGMNTEAFF
TGTGCCAGCAGAGCGCGGGGGATGAACACTGAAGCTTTCTTT
>TRBJ1-5|TRBV10-3|NA|few
CAISESLGGGQPQHF
TGTGCCATCAGTGAGTCCCTGGGGGGTGGTCAGCCCCAGCATTTT
>TRBJ1-2|TRBV28|NA|few
CASSLGQVYGYTF
TGTGCCAGCAGCTTAGGGCAGGTTTATGGCTACACCTTC
>TRBJ1-4|TRBV2|NA|NA
CASSERGEKLFF
TGTGCCAGCAGTGAACGAGGTGAAAAACTGTTTTTT
>TRBJ2-5|TRBV7-9|TRBD2|NA
CASSLNGGGYQETQYF
TGTGCCAGCAGCTTAAACGGGGGGGGGTACCAAGAGACCCAGTACTTC
>TRBJ2-5|TRBV4-2|NA|NA
CASSQSTGRGQETQYF
TGTGCCAGCAGCCAATCGACAGGTCGGGGGCAAGAGACCCAGTACTTC
>TRBJ2-3|TRBV7-2|NA|NA
CASSLRATGRTDTQYF
TGTGCCAGCAGCTTACGGGCCACAGGGAGGACAGATACGCAGTATTTT
>TRBJ2-3|TRBV7-2|NA|NA
CASSVSTVDTQYF
TGTGCCAGCAGCGTTTCTACGGTAGATACGCAGTATTTT
>TRBJ1-5|TRBV4-2|NA|NA
CASSQEDQPQHF
TGTGCCAGCAGCCAGGAAGATCAGCCCCAGCATTTT
>TRBJ1-1|TRBV30|TRBD1|few
CAWAWDRMNTEAFF
TGTGCCTGGGCCTGGGACAGGATGAACACTGAAGCTTTCTTT
>TRBJ1-5|TRBV7-8|TRBD1|NA
CASSLAAKGAFNQPQHF
TGTGCCAGCAGCTTAGCTGCCAAGGGGGCCTTTAATCAGCCCCAGCATTTT
>TRBJ2-7|TRBV10-3|TRBD2|NA
CAISESSGGAGEQYF
TGTGCCATCAGTGAGTCTAGCGGGGGGGCAGGGGAGCAGTACTTC
>TRBJ1-4|TRBV9|TRBD1|NA
CASSWGTGGIREKLFF
TGTGCCAGCAGTTGGGGGACAGGGGGCATTAGGGAAAAACTGTTTTTT
>TRBJ2-7|TRBV19|NA|few
CASSSGAPGSYEQYF
TGTGCCAGTAGTTCCGGGGCGCCGGGGTCCTACGAGCAGTACTTC
>TRBJ2-2|TRBV7-7|NA|NA
CASSLESVGELFF
TGTGCCAGCAGCTTAGAGAGCGTGGGGGAGCTGTTTTTT
>TRBJ2-3|TRBV5-4|NA|NA
CASSLGTFTDTQYF
TGTGCCAGCAGCTTGGGCACTTTCACAGATACGCAGTATTTT
>TRBJ2-2|TRBV7-2|TRBD2|once
CASSPGGRAGELFF
TGTGCCAGCAGCCCGGGGGGGCGCGCCGGGGAGCTGTTTTTT
>TRBJ1-1|TRBV11-2|NA|NA
CASSPRAYGTEAFF
TGTGCCAGCAGCCCTAGAGCATATGGCACTGAAGCTTTCTTT
>TRBJ1-4|TRBV7-9|NA|few
CASSLLADYEKLFF
TGTGCCAGCAGCTTACTAGCGGACTATGAAAAACTGTTTTTT
>TRBJ2-2|TRBV9|NA|once
CASSAGTLAGELFF
TGTGCCAGCAGCGCCGGGACGCTGGCCGGGGAGCTGTTTTTT
>TRBJ2-7|TRBV6-6|NA|once
CASSYSAGPIIYEQYF
TGTGCCAGCAGTTACTCGGCGGGGCCAATAATCTACGAGCAGTACTTC
>TRBJ2-2|TRBV30|TRBD2|few
CAGTSGGAGTGELFF
TGTGCCGGGACTAGCGGGGGGGCCGGAACCGGGGAGCTGTTTTTT